A selection of T cell receptor beta chains follows, all from one sample in a study of T cells in narcolepsy. TCRdb's copy holds only in-frame clones and misses some; the assay was immunoSEQ multiplex PCR. The table shows 20,000 to 30,000 clones, with roughly 85% occurring only once. Source material: memory (CD45RA-) CD4+ T cells from blood. These TCRs come from a human donor in good health. Both conserved end residues are part of each CDR3. D genes are given only for firm matches. A clone size is listed for some rows: how often the clone was seen (once, few, many), or a class if it is expanded.

.,TRBD1,TRBJ1-2,TRBV6-5,TGTGCCAGCAGTCAGGACAGGGGGCGCGAGGGCTACACCTTC,CASSQDRGREGYTF
.,TRBD1,TRBJ1-2,TRBV6-6,TGTGCCAGCAGTTGGACAGGGGGCGATGGCTACACCTTC,CASSWTGGDGYTF
.,.,TRBJ2-7,TRBV19,TGTGCCAGTCTTGAAAGGGGCGGAAGCCGCTACGAGCAGTACTTC,CASLERGGSRYEQYF
.,.,TRBJ1-2,TRBV28,TGTGCCAGCAGTTTACGGCGGAACTATGGCTACACCTTC,CASSLRRNYGYTF
.,.,TRBJ2-3,TRBV2,TGTGCCAGCAAAAGGCGCCATTATGAGTCTAGCACAGATACGCAGTATTTT,CASKRRHYESSTDTQYF
once,.,TRBJ2-6,TRBV6-5,TGTGCCAGCACCCCCCAAGGAGCTGGGGCCAACGTCCTGACTTTC,CASTPQGAGANVLTF
.,TRBD1,TRBJ2-5,TRBV28,TGTGCCAGCAACCTCGGTAGGGGGCCTCAAGAGACCCAGTACTTC,CASNLGRGPQETQYF
.,TRBD1,TRBJ1-1,TRBV5-4,TGTGCCAGCAGCACCGGGACAGGGGGCACTGAAGCTTTCTTT,CASSTGTGGTEAFF
.,.,TRBJ1-5,TRBV25-1,TGTGCCAGCAGCTACATTTGGGGTAGCAATCAGCCCCAGCATTTT,CASSYIWGSNQPQHF
.,.,TRBJ2-7,TRBV5-4,TGTGCCAGCAGCTTAGGGGTCTACGAGCAGTACTTC,CASSLGVYEQYF
.,TRBD2,TRBJ2-1,TRBV5-4,TGTGCCAGCAGCTTGGGGGGTAGCGGGAATGTCAATGAGCAGTTCTTC,CASSLGGSGNVNEQFF
once,.,TRBJ2-3,TRBV7-9,TGTGCCAGCAGCTTAGTGGGTGCTGGGCAGGCTGGCACAGATACGCAGTATTTT,CASSLVGAGQAGTDTQYF
.,TRBD1,TRBJ1-1,TRBV27,TGTGCCAGCAGTTTTGGGACAGGTGAAGCTTTCTTT,CASSFGTGEAFF
.,TRBD1,TRBJ2-5,TRBV6-5,TGTGCCAGCAGCCAAGGGACAGGGGCAATCGAGACCCAGTACTTC,CASSQGTGAIETQYF
.,.,TRBJ2-1,TRBV15,TGTGCCACCAGCAGAGATCTAAGGGGGAGGGAGTACAATGAGCAGTTCTTC,CATSRDLRGREYNEQFF
.,.,TRBJ2-1,TRBV6-5,TGTGCCAGCAGTCCCCCAAATGAGCAGTTCTTC,CASSPPNEQFF
once,TRBD2,TRBJ2-2,TRBV6-1,TGTGCCAGCAGTGGAAGCGGGACTACCGGGGAGCTGTTTTTT,CASSGSGTTGELFF
.,.,TRBJ2-6,TRBV15,TGTGCCACCAGCAGAGGGGAGGGGGTACCTGGGGCCAACGTCCTGACTTTC,CATSRGEGVPGANVLTF
.,TRBD2,TRBJ2-7,TRBV4-2,TGTGCCAGCAGCCAAGCACTAGCGGAGTTCTACGAGCAGTACTTC,CASSQALAEFYEQYF
.,.,TRBJ2-3,TRBV9,TGTGCCAGCAGCGTCTCATGGAGGGATACGCAGTATTTT,CASSVSWRDTQYF
once,.,TRBJ2-1,TRBV11-2,TGTGCCAGCAGACATAGCGGAAGAAATGAGCAGTTCTTC,CASRHSGRNEQFF
.,.,TRBJ2-7,TRBV30,TGTGCCTGGAGGGTAGTCGGGCGGGGATCCTCCTACGAGCAGTACTTC,CAWRVVGRGSSYEQYF
.,.,TRBJ1-4,TRBV10-3,TGTGCCATCAGTGAGGGAGGGCGGGAAAAACTGTTTTTT,CAISEGGREKLFF
.,TRBD1,TRBJ2-1,TRBV19,TGTGCCAGTAGTGTGTCTCGGACAGGGGAGAGTGAGCAGTTCTTC,CASSVSRTGESEQFF
.,.,TRBJ2-7,TRBV28,TGTGCCAGCAGTCCCCTTGTCGAGCAGTACTTC,CASSPLVEQYF
.,.,TRBJ2-4,TRBV5-1,TGCGCCAGCAGCTCCCCCGGAACGGGAGCCCCCTTACTAGCCAAAAACATTCAGTACTTC,CASSSPGTGAPLLAKNIQYF
.,.,TRBJ1-4,TRBV2,TGTGCCAGCAGGAACAGGGTGGGGGATGAAAAACTGTTTTTT,CASRNRVGDEKLFF
once,TRBD2,TRBJ2-6,TRBV7-9,TGTGCCAGCAGCTTGGGAGGGCGTGGGGCCAACGTCCTGACTTTC,CASSLGGRGANVLTF
.,.,TRBJ1-2,TRBV19,TGTGCCAGTAGTCCCCCCACAAGCAAGAACTATGGCTACACCTTC,CASSPPTSKNYGYTF
.,.,TRBJ2-2,TRBV13,TGTGCCAGCAGCCTCGGTCAGGTCCGGCGGGAGCTGTTTTTT,CASSLGQVRRELFF
once,.,TRBJ2-3,TRBV10-3,TGTGCCATCAGTGTAGTGCGGAGTAGCACAGATACGCAGTATTTT,CAISVVRSSTDTQYF
.,.,TRBJ1-1,TRBV19,TGTGCCAGTAGGGACAGTCCCATGAACACTGAAGCTTTCTTT,CASRDSPMNTEAFF
.,.,TRBJ1-1,TRBV7-8,TGTGCCAGCAGCTTAGATGGCGCCTTGAACACTGAAGCTTTCTTT,CASSLDGALNTEAFF
once,.,TRBJ1-1,TRBV14,TGTGCCAGCAGCCACGCGATACCGAACACTGAAGCTTTCTTT,CASSHAIPNTEAFF
.,.,TRBJ1-3,TRBV4-3,TGCGCCAGCAGCTCCGGCTCGAGCTCTGGAAACACCATATATTTT,CASSSGSSSGNTIYF
.,.,TRBJ1-1,TRBV6-5,TGTGCCAGCAGTTACACACCCACAGGGAACACTGAAGCTTTCTTT,CASSYTPTGNTEAFF
.,.,TRBJ2-5,TRBV27,TGTGCCAGCAGTTCAGGTCTGAGGGGGGGCCAAGAGACCCAGTACTTC,CASSSGLRGGQETQYF
.,.,TRBJ2-5,TRBV5-6,TGTGCCAGCAGCTTCGAGGGGCTAGGAGAGACCCAGTACTTC,CASSFEGLGETQYF
.,TRBD1,TRBJ1-2,TRBV5-1,TGCGCCAGCAGCTTGGAGGGACAGGGTCGGGGCTACACCTTC,CASSLEGQGRGYTF
.,.,TRBJ2-5,TRBV19,TGTGCCAGTAGTCCCGGAGGGGGTCCCCTCCAAGAGACCCAGTACTTC,CASSPGGGPLQETQYF